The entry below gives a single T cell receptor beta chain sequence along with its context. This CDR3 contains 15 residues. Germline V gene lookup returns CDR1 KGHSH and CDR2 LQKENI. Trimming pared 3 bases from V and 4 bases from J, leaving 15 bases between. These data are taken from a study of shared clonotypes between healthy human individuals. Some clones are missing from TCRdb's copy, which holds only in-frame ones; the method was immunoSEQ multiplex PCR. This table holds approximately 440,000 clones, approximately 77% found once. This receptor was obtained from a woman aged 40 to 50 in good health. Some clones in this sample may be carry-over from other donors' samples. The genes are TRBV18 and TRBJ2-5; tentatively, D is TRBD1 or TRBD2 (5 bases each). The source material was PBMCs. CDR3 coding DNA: TGTGCCAGCTCACCCTTACCGTGGGGGAGAGAGACCCAGTACTTC. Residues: CASSPLPWGRETQYF.